These 28 T cell receptor beta chains originate from one sample sequenced in a study of blood T cells in healthy people across ages (dated by TCRdb to 2015 to 2017). The method behind the library was 5' RACE. Sequencing relied on an Illumina HiSeq 2500. A second PCR of roughly 7 to 11 cycles was run with a J-beta primer mix and a sample-barcoded 5' primer. Using fastp at Q25 and MiXCR, TCRdb reprocessed the public reads and kept productive beta chains. All rows with the same CDR3 protein become a single entry with the most common DNA and genes. This sample has more than 600,000 distinct CDR3 sequences in its table, and just under 25% of those were observed once. Jointly, the top ten make up 9.4% of the sample. This same sample was also taken into another study, of T cells of mothers and their children.

Sequencing was done on a sample of blood. These receptors were collected from a boy aged 5-17 years in good health.

This clonotype was recorded only once. The rearrangement joins TRBV20-1 to TRBJ2-5; TRBD1 agrees at 8 bases. The germline V gene encodes CDR1 DFQATT and CDR2 SNEGSKA (reference sequence). This CDR3 contains 12 residues. V shed 4 bases, J shed 3 bases, and the junction held 1 base outside the gene matches. The CDR3 DNA sequence: TGCAGTGCTATGGACAGGGAAGAGACCCAGTACTTC. The encoded protein is CSAMDREETQYF.

The chain uses TRBV6-4 and TRBJ2-3; D gene unclear. Trimming shortened V by 7 bases and J by 0 bases, and 11 bases separated the two germline ends. CDR1 is MRHNA, CDR2 SNTAGT, per germline. The CDR3 has 14 residues. CDR3 residues: CASKTSSSTDTQYF. The CDR3, as DNA: TGTGCCAGCAAAACGAGTTCTAGCACAGATACGCAGTATTTT.

As regards this clonotype: One end of the junction fails to match germline, which may point to a read error. The chain recombines TRBV12-3 or TRBV12-4 with TRBJ2-5, with D possibly matching TRBD2 (5 bases). This CDR3 region has 13 residues. In DNA form, the CDR3 reads TGTGCCAGCAGTTCGGTAGAGTGGGAGACCCGGTACTTC. Translating gives CASSSVEWETRYF.

This chain uses TRBV9 with TRBJ2-3; 8 nucleotides line up with TRBD1. The V and J ends lost 3 bases and 3 bases, in that order; junction bases with no gene match: 6. The CDR3 has 15 amino acids. Germline loops: CDR1 SGDLS, CDR2 YYNGEE. The CDR3 DNA reads TGTGCCAGCAGCGGACAGGGGAGGAGGACAGATACGCAGTATTTT. This sequence encodes CASSGQGRRTDTQYF.

This clonotype was recorded a few times. The V call is TRBV4-1, the J call TRBJ2-1, with 8 bases identical to TRBD2. This CDR3 is 19 amino acids long. Trimming cost V 4 bases and J 6 bases; bases outside gene matches: 20. Germline values: CDR1 MGHRA, CDR2 YSYEKL. The CDR3 here is CASSPDSITNSGTSNEQFF. The CDR3 DNA is TGCGCCAGCAGCCCAGATTCTATTACGAACTCCGGGACTAGCAATGAGCAGTTCTTC.

The chain joins TRBV12-3 or TRBV12-4 to TRBJ1-4, with no clear D. Trimming removed 6 bases from V and 8 bases from J, with 10 bases in between. This CDR3 region has 12 residues. The CDR3 DNA sequence: TGTGCCAGCAGCGATTCGAGGGAAAAACTGTTTTTT. Translating gives CASSDSREKLFF.

This clonotype was counted between two and nine times. The V call is TRBV4-2, the J call TRBJ2-5, with D unclear. Near its end, the DNA agrees better with TRBJ2-7, so the J call may be wrong. The CDR3 is 14 residues long. Germline values: CDR1 LGHNA, CDR2 YNFKEQ. CDR3 bases: TGTGCCAGCAGCCAAGAAGGCGGAGCCTACGAGCAGTACTTC. It translates to CASSQEGGAYEQYF.

This clonotype was picked up a small number of times. The chain employs TRBV12-5 and TRBJ1-3; D might be TRBD1 (6 bases). Trimming took off 3 bases at V and 2 bases at J, with 8 bases between the two ends. Per the germline V gene, CDR1 is LGHNT and CDR2 is FRNRAP. This CDR3 has 14 residues. CDR3 sequence reads: CASGLGGAGNTIYF. CDR3 nucleotide sequence: TGTGCTAGTGGTTTAGGGGGAGCTGGAAACACCATATATTTT.

This clonotype was detected ten times or more. The chain uses TRBV12-3 or TRBV12-4 and TRBJ2-4, with D possibly TRBD2 on 6 matching bases. V was pared by 1 base and J by 15 bases, with 16 bases between. The CDR3 totals 13 residues. Written as DNA, the CDR3 is TGTGCCAGCAGTTTAGAAGGGCGGGACCTACGGTACTTC. Translation: CASSLEGRDLRYF.

This sequence joins TRBV3-1 and TRBJ2-7; D is possibly TRBD1 (6 bases). V was trimmed by 2 bases and J by 3 bases, leaving 11 bases between them. Germline CDR1 is LGHDT and CDR2 is YNNKEL (reference sequence). The length of the CDR3 is 14 residues. CDR3 loop: CASSQTGYYYEQYF. CDR3 DNA: TGTGCCAGCAGCCAAACAGGGTACTACTACGAGCAGTACTTC.

This clonotype was counted only a few times. V and J are TRBV20-1 and TRBJ2-7; D gene uncertain. Germline CDR1 DFQATT, CDR2 SNEGSKA (reference sequence). V shed 1 base and J shed 0 bases, with 16 bases lying between them. The CDR3 is made up of 16 amino acids. The CDR3 bases are TGCAGTGCTAGAGGGGGTAACTCCCGGAGCTCCTACGAGCAGTACTTC. As protein: CSARGGNSRSSYEQYF.

The chain joins TRBV21-1 to TRBJ2-1; TRBD2, as called in the table, went unchecked against the DNA. TRBV21-1 is listed as a pseudogene. This CDR3 spans 12 amino acids. In nucleotides, the CDR3 is TGTGCCAGCAGCAAAGGGGATGGCGGGAAGTTCTTC. This gives the protein CASSKGDGGKFF.

J is TRBJ2-3 and V is TRBV10-3, with 10 bases fitting TRBD2. In germline, CDR1 is ENHRY, CDR2 SYGVKD. V gave up 2 bases and J gave up 0 bases; unmatched junction bases: 11. This CDR3 is 19 amino acids long. In DNA, the CDR3 is TGTGCCATCAGTGAGACTCCCGGGACTAGCGCATCTAGCACAGATACGCAGTATTTT. Amino acids: CAISETPGTSASSTDTQYF.

The J gene is TRBJ1-2, the V gene TRBV4-3; TRBD1 aligns across 11 bases. The germline V gene encodes CDR1 LGHNA and CDR2 YSLEER. With 2 bases clipped from V and 7 bases from J, the junction kept 6 bases outside the gene matches. This CDR3 is built from 15 residues. CDR3 region: CASSQPGTGGRGYTF. The DNA for the CDR3 is TGCGCCAGCAGCCAACCCGGGACAGGGGGTCGTGGCTACACCTTC.

CDR3 coding DNA: TGTGCCAGCAGAACCGGGACAGGGGGCCGGGAGACCCAGTACTTC. This codes for CASRTGTGGRETQYF. The V gene is TRBV6-1, the J gene TRBJ2-5, with 12 nucleotides matching TRBD1. The CDR3 contains 15 residues. In germline, CDR1 is MNHNS, CDR2 SASEGT. V shed 6 bases, J shed 5 bases, and the junction held 7 bases outside the gene matches.

Comment on this clonotype: With a much larger clone just one base away, this may be a read error. The chain is built from TRBV2 and TRBJ1-5; no firm D call. Germline CDR1 and CDR2: SNHLY and FYNNEI. The ends were cut back, 7 bases at V and 4 bases at J, with 17 bases in the middle. The length of the CDR3 is 15 residues. The CDR3 here is CASKKDAGSNQPQHF. The CDR3, as DNA: TGTGCCAGCAAAAAGGACGCAGGATCTAATCAGCCCCAGCATTTT.

This clonotype appeared a few times. The V and J genes are TRBV6-2 or TRBV6-3 and TRBJ2-1, with D uncertain. CDR1 MNHEY and CDR2 SVGEGT come from the germline V gene. This CDR3 contains 11 residues. V lost 5 bases and J lost 7, with 6 bases in between. The CDR3 DNA sequence: TGTGCCAGCAGTCGTAAAAATGAGCAGTTCTTC. Residues: CASSRKNEQFF.

There are a few counts of this clonotype. V and J are TRBV12-3 or TRBV12-4 and TRBJ2-5; D is possibly TRBD1 or TRBD2 (5 bases each). TRBJ2-7 explains the end of the DNA better; the J call may be wrong. This CDR3 region has 14 residues. CDR3 bases: TGTGCCAGCAGTGACCCGGGACGGGACTACGAGCAGTACTTC. Encoded protein: CASSDPGRDYEQYF.

The V and J genes are TRBV3-1 and TRBJ1-2; D is possibly TRBD1 (5 bases). The CDR3 has 16 amino acids. Trimming shortened V by 1 base and J by 6 bases, and 18 bases separated the two germline ends. CDR1 is LGHDT, CDR2 YNNKEL, per germline (reference sequence). The CDR3 is CASSQGQGLGGNGYTF. In DNA form, the CDR3 reads TGTGCCAGCAGCCAAGGGCAGGGACTTGGAGGAAATGGCTACACCTTC.

This clonotype appeared a few times. This chain connects TRBV28 to TRBJ2-5; a weak D match, TRBD1 (6 bases). The end of the DNA fits TRBJ2-7 better, so the J call may be wrong. The germline V gene encodes CDR1 MDHEN and CDR2 SYDVKM. The CDR3 covers 13 residues. Written as DNA, the CDR3 is TGTGCCAGCAGTTTGGCAGGGGTTGACGAGCAGTACTTC. Its protein product is CASSLAGVDEQYF.

The genes are TRBV9 and TRBJ1-5; D gene unclear. The CDR3 has 15 residues. Germline V gene lookup returns CDR1 SGDLS and CDR2 YYNGEE. V was shortened by 4 bases and J by 2 bases, with 13 bases between the two germline ends. The CDR3 is CASSPGGERNQPQHF. The CDR3 bases are TGTGCCAGCAGCCCCGGTGGGGAGCGCAATCAGCCCCAGCATTTT.

The gene calls are TRBV20-1 and TRBJ2-5; D may be TRBD2 (6 bases). The CDR3 totals 14 residues. The V gene's germline CDR1 is DFQATT and CDR2 SNEGSKA (reference sequence). Trimming removed 1 base at V and 5 bases at J, with 14 bases between. Written as DNA, the CDR3 is TGCAGTGCTAGAGCCTGGGCTAGCGATGAGACCCAGTACTTC. Its translation is CSARAWASDETQYF.

In this sample, this clonotype turned up a few times. The chain combines TRBV7-6 with TRBJ2-3; D is unclear. From germline, CDR1 is SGHVS and CDR2 FNYEAQ. V lost 2 bases and J 0 bases, leaving 18 bases between the germline ends. The CDR3 has 18 residues. The CDR3 nucleotides are TGTGCCAGCAGCTTACTCGGCGGCCGTAGTACTAGCACAGATACGCAGTATTTT. This sequence encodes CASSLLGGRSTSTDTQYF.

This clonotype has more than one count but fewer than ten. V gene TRBV12-3 or TRBV12-4 combines with J gene TRBJ1-2; D call uncertain. This CDR3 comprises 12 residues. V was trimmed by 1 base and J by 7 bases, leaving 7 bases between them. CDR3 nucleotide sequence: TGTGCCAGCAGTTTAGGGGTGATTGGCTACACCTTC. This codes for CASSLGVIGYTF.

The J gene is TRBJ2-3, the V gene TRBV7-2; 8 positions agree with TRBD2. The CDR3 totals 19 residues. Germline V gene lookup returns CDR1 SGHTA and CDR2 FQGNSA. The V and J ends lost 4 bases and 1 base, in that order; junction bases with no gene match: 16. CDR3 region: CASSSPAAGGVRGTDTQYF. The CDR3 DNA is TGTGCCAGCAGCTCGCCGGCCGCGGGAGGCGTAAGGGGCACAGATACGCAGTATTTT. Supplemented by reference TRBV7-2 and TRBJ2-3, the full variable domain reads GAGVSQSPSNKVTEKGKDVELRCDPISGHTALYWYRQSLGQGLEFLIYFQGNSAPDKSGLPSDRFSAERTGGSVSTLTIQRTQQEDSAVYLCASSSPAAGGVRGTDTQYFGPGTRLTVL.

The J gene is TRBJ2-1, the V gene TRBV27, with D perhaps TRBD1 (6 bases). V lost 5 bases to trimming and J lost 5 bases, with 16 bases between them. This CDR3 spans 15 amino acids. Germline V lookup: CDR1 MNHEY, CDR2 SMNVEV (reference sequence). The CDR3 DNA reads as TGTGCCAGCAGTGCCAACAGGGTAGGAGACAATGAGCAGTTCTTC. Its translation is CASSANRVGDNEQFF.

This clonotype was observed a handful of times. This sequence joins TRBV14 and TRBJ1-1; the D gene is possibly TRBD1 (6 bases). This CDR3 has 15 amino acids. The V gene's germline CDR1 is SGHDN and CDR2 FVKESK. Between the trimmed V and J ends, which lost 4 bases and 3 bases, there was a span of 15 bases. CDR3 nucleotide sequence: TGTGCCAGCAGCCCTTCAGGGACACTCGACACTGAAGCTTTCTTT. It translates to CASSPSGTLDTEAFF.

This clonotype was counted between two and nine times. The chain joins TRBV10-2 to TRBJ2-2; 7 bases agree with TRBD2. Trimming took 3 bases from V and 5 from J; bases not matched to a gene: 9. The CDR3 runs to 16 residues. The germline CDR1 and CDR2 sequences are WSHSY and SAAADI. The CDR3 sequence: CASSETRGSGTGELFF. Here the CDR3 DNA reads TGCGCCAGCAGTGAAACGCGCGGGAGTGGGACCGGGGAGCTGTTTTTT.